Shown below are 8 T cell receptor beta chains from a single sample sequenced in a study of blood T cell repertoires in COVID-19. Sequenced by immunoSEQ multiplex PCR; TCRdb stores in-frame clones only, minus some. This repertoire shows about 310,000 clones, approximately 85% found once; its top ten account for less than 2.5%. Sequenced input: PBMCs or T cells enriched from blood (not recorded which). These receptors were obtained from a man younger than 45 who had recovered from COVID-19.

The chain uses TRBV19 and TRBJ1-2; 7 bases agree with TRBD1. Germline V lookup: CDR1 LNHDA, CDR2 SQIVND (reference sequence). Trimming cost V 5 bases and J 2 bases; bases outside gene matches: 11. There are 16 residues in the CDR3. The CDR3 sequence is CASSAYKKGANYGYTF. CDR3 DNA: TGTGCCAGTAGTGCATACAAAAAGGGGGCAAACTATGGCTACACCTTC.

V is TRBV19 and J is TRBJ2-5, with D maybe TRBD1 (5 bases). The germline CDR1 and CDR2 sequences are LNHDA and SQIVND (reference sequence). The V gene lost 3 bases and the J gene lost 1 base, with 9 bases spanning the gap. This CDR3 has 14 residues. CDR3 residues: CASSIQGSQETQYF. The CDR3 DNA is TGTGCCAGTAGTATCCAGGGATCCCAAGAGACCCAGTACTTC.

The CDR3 DNA is TGTGCCAGTAGTATAAAAGGGACAGGGATCTACGAGCAGTACTTC. It translates to CASSIKGTGIYEQYF. J is TRBJ2-7 and V is TRBV19; 9 positions agree with TRBD1. The CDR3 is made up of 15 amino acids. The J segment lost 3 bases and the V segment lost 2 bases, leaving 5 bases of the junction unmatched. Germline V CDR1 and CDR2: LNHDA, SQIVND (reference sequence).

The rearrangement uses TRBV10-3 and TRBJ1-2, with TRBD1 matching 7 bases. V was clipped by 5 bases and J by 8 bases; unmatched bases: 20. The V gene's germline CDR1 is ENHRY and CDR2 SYGVKD. The CDR3 is 17 amino acids. The CDR3 sequence: CAISPSPSRQGLRGYTF. The DNA of the CDR3 is TGTGCCATCAGTCCCAGTCCATCCCGACAGGGCCTGAGGGGCTACACCTTC.

This clone has more than one count but fewer than ten. This chain links TRBV4-1 with TRBJ1-6; no clear D gene. Trimming left V 0 bases short and J 10 bases short, with 16 bases between. This CDR3 has 16 residues. CDR1 is MGHRA, CDR2 YSYEKL, per germline. Written as DNA, the CDR3 is TGCGCCAGCAGCCAAGACGGGGTATCAACGAGGTCACCCCTCCACTTT. It encodes CASSQDGVSTRSPLHF.

V gene TRBV27 combines with J gene TRBJ1-2; 7 nucleotides line up with TRBD1. Germline CDR1 and CDR2: MNHEY and SMNVEV (reference sequence). The CDR3 runs 18 residues. V was pared by 6 bases and J by 3 bases, with 19 bases of the junction left unmatched. The CDR3 DNA follows: TGTGCCAGCAGCACACGACAGGGCCTTCTTGGCTGGGACTATGGCTACACCTTC. Translating it yields CASSTRQGLLGWDYGYTF.

The V call is TRBV4-3, the J call TRBJ1-2, with a weak D call TRBD1 (6 bases). The CDR3 totals 16 residues. Looked up from germline, CDR1 is LGHNA and CDR2 is YSLEER. V lost 0 bases and J lost 0, with 11 bases in between. The CDR3 DNA sequence: TGCGCCAGCAGCCAAGATTCGCAGGGGCCTAACTATGGCTACACCTTC. Translating it yields CASSQDSQGPNYGYTF.

The chain links TRBV10-1 to TRBJ1-6; no firm D call. CDR1 WNHNN and CDR2 SYGVQD come from the germline V gene (reference sequence). CDR3 length: 14 amino acids. Between the trimmed V and J ends, which lost 10 bases and 3 bases, there was a span of 13 bases. The CDR3 region has the DNA TGCGCCACCGGGAATTGGGACTATAATTCACCCCTCCACTTT. Amino acids: CATGNWDYNSPLHF.